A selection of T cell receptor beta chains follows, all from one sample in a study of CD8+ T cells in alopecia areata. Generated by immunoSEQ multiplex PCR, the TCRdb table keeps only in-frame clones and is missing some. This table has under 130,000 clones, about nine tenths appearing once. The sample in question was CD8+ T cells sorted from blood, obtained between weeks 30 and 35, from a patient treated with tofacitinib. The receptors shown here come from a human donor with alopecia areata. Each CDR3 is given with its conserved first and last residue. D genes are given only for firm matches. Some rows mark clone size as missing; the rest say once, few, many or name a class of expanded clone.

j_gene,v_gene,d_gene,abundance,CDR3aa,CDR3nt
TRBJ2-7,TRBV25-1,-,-,CASSGDSYEQYF,TGTGCCAGCAGTGGAGACAGCTACGAGCAGTACTTC
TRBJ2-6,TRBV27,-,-,CASSPGPAGANVLTF,TGTGCCAGCAGCCCCGGCCCTGCTGGGGCCAACGTCCTGACTTTC
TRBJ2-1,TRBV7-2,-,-,CASSLSELRGDNEQFF,TGTGCCAGCAGCTTATCGGAGTTGCGCGGGGACAATGAGCAGTTCTTC
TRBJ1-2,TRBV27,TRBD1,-,CASSGTELSYGYTF,TGTGCCAGCAGCGGGACAGAACTTTCCTATGGCTACACCTTC
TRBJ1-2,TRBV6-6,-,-,CASSYSGDGYTF,TGTGCCAGCAGTTACTCAGGGGATGGCTACACCTTC
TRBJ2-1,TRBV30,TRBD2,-,CAWIRTSGSMSYNEQFF,TGTGCCTGGATCAGGACTAGCGGGAGTATGTCCTACAATGAGCAGTTCTTC
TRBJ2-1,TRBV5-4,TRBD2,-,CASSLLLAGGRDEQFF,TGTGCCAGCAGCTTGTTGCTAGCGGGGGGGCGCGATGAGCAGTTCTTC
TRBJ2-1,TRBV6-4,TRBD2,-,CASSDSRTSGMHEQFF,TGTGCCAGCAGTGACTCTCGGACTAGCGGGATGCATGAGCAGTTCTTC
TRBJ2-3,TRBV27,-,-,CASSLRQGGAHTDTQYF,TGTGCCAGCAGTTTAAGACAGGGAGGAGCACACACAGATACGCAGTATTTT
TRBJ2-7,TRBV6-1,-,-,CASKGQQTYEQYF,TGTGCCAGCAAAGGACAGCAAACCTACGAGCAGTACTTC
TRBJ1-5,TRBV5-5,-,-,CASSYSWGSGPQHF,TGTGCCAGCAGCTATTCGTGGGGGTCTGGGCCCCAGCATTTT
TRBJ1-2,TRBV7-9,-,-,CASSLGGTNYGYTF,TGTGCCAGCAGCTTAGGCGGGACTAACTATGGCTACACCTTC
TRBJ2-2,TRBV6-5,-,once,CASSYNPGLGAGELFF,TGTGCCAGCAGTTACAATCCGGGCCTAGGTGCCGGGGAGCTGTTTTTT
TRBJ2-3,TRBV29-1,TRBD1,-,CSTLPGDRGADTQYF,TGCAGCACCCTACCAGGGGACAGGGGGGCCGATACGCAGTATTTT
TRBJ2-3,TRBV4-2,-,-,CASSQDKNRPQGGDTQYF,TGTGCCAGCAGCCAAGATAAAAACAGGCCTCAGGGCGGAGATACGCAGTATTTT
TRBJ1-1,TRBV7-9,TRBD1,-,CASRPGGVNTEAFF,TGTGCCAGCAGGCCAGGGGGGGTGAACACTGAAGCTTTCTTT
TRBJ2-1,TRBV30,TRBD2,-,CAWSLSGGTNEQFF,TGTGCCTGGAGTCTTAGCGGGGGGACCAATGAGCAGTTCTTC
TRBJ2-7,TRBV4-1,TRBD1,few,CASSQENRGSYEQYF,TGCGCCAGCAGCCAAGAAAACAGGGGCTCCTACGAGCAGTACTTC
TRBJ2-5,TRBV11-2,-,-,CASSLGYAQYF,TGTGCCAGCAGCTTAGGGTACGCCCAGTACTTC
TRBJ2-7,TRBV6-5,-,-,CASSPSPGSYEQYF,TGTGCCAGCAGCCCCTCTCCGGGCTCCTACGAGCAGTACTTC
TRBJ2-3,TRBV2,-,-,CASSESMLTDTQYF,TGTGCCAGCAGTGAGAGTATGTTAACAGATACGCAGTATTTT
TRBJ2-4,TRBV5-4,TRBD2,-,CASSNSLAGDIQYF,TGTGCCAGCAGCAACAGCCTAGCGGGAGACATTCAGTACTTC
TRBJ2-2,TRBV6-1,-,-,CARRDNTGELFF,TGTGCCAGAAGGGACAACACCGGGGAGCTGTTTTTT
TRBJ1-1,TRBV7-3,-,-,CASSFNGATEAFF,TGTGCCAGCAGCTTCAATGGGGCAACTGAAGCTTTCTTT
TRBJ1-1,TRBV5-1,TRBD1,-,CASSVTGEAFF,TGCGCCAGCAGCGTGACAGGGGAAGCTTTCTTT
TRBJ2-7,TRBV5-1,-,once,CASSQLYPTSARSYEQYF,TGCGCCAGCAGCCAACTTTACCCGACTAGTGCCCGCTCCTACGAGCAGTACTTC
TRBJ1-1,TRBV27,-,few,CASSSGGNTEAFF,TGTGCCAGCAGTTCCGGGGGGAACACTGAAGCTTTCTTT
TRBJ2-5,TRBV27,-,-,CASSEGYQETQYF,TGTGCCAGCAGTGAGGGGTACCAAGAGACCCAGTACTTC
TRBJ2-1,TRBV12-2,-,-,CASRPQTKRGTYNEQFF,TGTGCAAGTCGCCCGCAAACAAAGCGGGGGACCTACAATGAGCAGTTCTTC
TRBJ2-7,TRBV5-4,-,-,CASSPKQGYEQYF,TGTGCCAGCAGCCCTAAACAGGGCTACGAGCAGTACTTC
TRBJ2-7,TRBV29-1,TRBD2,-,CSVQGGTSGTIYEQYF,TGCAGCGTACAGGGGGGGACTAGCGGGACAATCTACGAGCAGTACTTC
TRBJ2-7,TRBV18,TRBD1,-,CASSPLTGLYREQYF,TGTGCCAGCTCACCTCTGACAGGGTTGTATCGTGAGCAGTACTTC
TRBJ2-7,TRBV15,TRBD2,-,CATSRASVVTSGSSYEQYF,TGTGCCACCAGCAGAGCATCCGTCGTGACTAGCGGTTCGTCCTACGAGCAGTACTTC
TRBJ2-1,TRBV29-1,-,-,CSALGQTYNEQFF,TGCAGCGCCCTTGGGCAGACCTACAATGAGCAGTTCTTC
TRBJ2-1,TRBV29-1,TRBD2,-,CSVLAGATYEQFF,TGCAGCGTACTAGCGGGAGCAACTTATGAGCAGTTCTTC
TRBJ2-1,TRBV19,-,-,CASSIVGAAQEQFF,TGTGCCAGTAGTATAGTCGGCGCAGCACAAGAGCAGTTCTTC
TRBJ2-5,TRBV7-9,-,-,CASSLGYGDQETQYF,TGTGCCAGCAGCTTAGGTTATGGGGACCAAGAGACCCAGTACTTC